This TCR beta chain was identified during a study of blood T cell repertoires in COVID-19. Libraries were prepared by immunoSEQ multiplex PCR; TCRdb keeps only in-frame clonotypes and omits some of them. The table lists 150,000 to 190,000 clones, 84% of them singletons. V lost 0 bases to trimming and J lost 0 bases, with 9 bases between them. CDR1 and CDR2 from the germline V gene are MNHEY and SVGAGI. The CDR3 has 16 residues. The sequencing input was peripheral blood. The genes are TRBV6-5 and TRBJ1-3; D is uncertain. The clonotype originates from a woman between 50 and 59 years old with acute or convalescent COVID-19. Written as DNA, the CDR3 is TGTGCCAGCAGTTACTCGAGCAGGCACTCTGGAAACACCATATATTTT. The encoded protein is CASSYSSRHSGNTIYF.